One sample yielded the 18 T cell receptor beta chains listed below, sequenced in a study of blood T cell repertoires in COVID-19. Clones were read by immunoSEQ multiplex PCR, and TCRdb kept only the in-frame ones, dropping some. The repertoire consists of about 37,000 clones, with more than 80% occurring once and the leading ten covering 13% to 15%. The material sequenced was peripheral blood. The receptor source for this set is a woman between 65 and 79 years old with acute or convalescent COVID-19.

This rearrangement joins TRBV5-6 to TRBJ1-2; 11 bases line up with TRBD1. Germline V gene data show CDR1 as SGHDT and CDR2 as YYEEEE. This CDR3 comprises 16 residues. With V trimmed by 3 bases and J by 2 bases, 6 bases remained unmatched. The CDR3 DNA reads as TGTGCCAGCAGCTCGGGACAGGGGGGTACCAACTATGGCTACACCTTC. Its translation is CASSSGQGGTNYGYTF. Full variable domain (missing parts from reference TRBV5-6 and TRBJ1-2): DAGVTQSPTHLIKTRGQQVTLRCSPKSGHDTVSWYQQALGQGPQFIFQYYEEEERQRGNFPDRFSGHQFPNYSSELNVNALLLGDSALYLCASSSGQGGTNYGYTFGSGTRLTVV.

V and J are TRBV6-5 and TRBJ1-5; 7 bases map to TRBD1. Germline V gene lookup returns CDR1 MNHEY and CDR2 SVGAGI. With V trimmed by 4 bases and J by 2 bases, 5 bases remained unmatched. CDR3 length: 15 residues. CDR3: CASSSRTGGNQPQHF. The CDR3 DNA sequence: TGTGCCAGCAGTTCCAGAACAGGGGGCAATCAGCCCCAGCATTTT.

This rearrangement joins TRBV2 to TRBJ2-3, with 8 bases aligning to TRBD2. This CDR3 spans 15 amino acids. V dropped 6 bases and J dropped 0; count of bases not matched to a gene: 5. Per the germline V gene, CDR1 is SNHLY and CDR2 is FYNNEI. The CDR3 nucleotides are TGTGCCAGCAGCCCACTAGCGGCCAGCACAGATACGCAGTATTTT. Translating gives CASSPLAASTDTQYF.

The V call is TRBV29-1, the J call TRBJ2-1, with 7 bases that match TRBD1. With 4 bases clipped from V and 0 bases from J, the junction kept 12 bases outside the gene matches. The CDR3 totals 17 residues. CDR1 SQVTM and CDR2 ANQGSEA come from the germline V gene. The CDR3 DNA follows: TGCAGCGTTGCTAGGGGACAGCGTCTTTCCTCCTACAATGAGCAGTTCTTC. It is translated as CSVARGQRLSSYNEQFF.

This chain links TRBV7-2 with TRBJ1-5, with 8 bases aligning to TRBD1. V shed 5 bases, J shed 4 bases, and the junction held 7 bases outside the gene matches. CDR1 is SGHTA and CDR2 is FQGNSA in the germline V gene. This CDR3 comprises 15 residues. The DNA for the CDR3 is TGTGCCAGCAGCGCAGGGACAGGTCCTAATCAGCCCCAGCATTTT. This gives the protein CASSAGTGPNQPQHF.

A few counts support this clone. This rearrangement joins TRBV3-1 (or the pseudogene TRBV3-2) to TRBJ1-6; D ambiguous. Trimming left V 4 bases short and J 5 bases short, with 21 bases between. There are 18 residues in the CDR3. CDR1 LGHDT and CDR2 YNNKEL come from the germline V gene (reference sequence). The CDR3 nucleotides are TGTGCCAGCAGCCCCACACGTCCCATTTCATATCATAATTCACCCCTCCACTTT. Translating it yields CASSPTRPISYHNSPLHF.

This rearrangement joins TRBV11-2 to TRBJ2-7; 11 bases are a match to TRBD2. This CDR3 is 16 amino acids long. The trim removed 4 bases at V and 2 bases at J, leaving 7 bases unmatched. Germline CDR1 and CDR2: SGHAT and FQNNGV. CDR3 sequence (DNA): TGTGCCAGCAGCTCCGGGACTAGCGGCTATCCCTACGAGCAGTACTTC. It is translated as CASSSGTSGYPYEQYF.

CDR3 protein: CSVQGDTIYF. DNA for the CDR3: TGCAGCGTTCAGGGGGACACCATATATTTT. This rearrangement joins TRBV29-1 to TRBJ1-3; TRBD1 matches at 7 bases. CDR1 is SQVTM, CDR2 ANQGSEA, per germline. The CDR3 covers 10 residues. With V trimmed by 5 bases and J by 8 bases, 0 bases remained unmatched.

The CDR3 bases are TGTGCCAGCTCACCGGTTACAGGAATCAGTGCGGTCCAGCATTTT. This translates into CASSPVTGISAVQHF. This chain uses TRBV18 with TRBJ1-5, with D possibly TRBD1 on 5 matching bases. This CDR3 comprises 15 residues. Trimming left V 3 bases short and J 12 bases short, with 21 bases between. Looked up from germline, CDR1 is KGHSH and CDR2 is LQKENI. Full variable domain (outside the CDR3, taken from reference TRBV18 and TRBJ1-5): NAGVMQNPRHLVRRRGQEARLRCSPMKGHSHVYWYRQLPEEGLKFMVYLQKENIIDESGMPKERFSAEFPKEGPSILRIQQVVRGDSAAYFCASSPVTGISAVQHFGDGTRLSIL.

The chain carries TRBV6-1 and TRBJ2-3, with 8 nucleotides matching TRBD1. Germline V gene lookup returns CDR1 MNHNS and CDR2 SASEGT. The CDR3 sequence is 13 residues long. The V and J ends lost 6 bases and 12 bases, in that order; junction bases with no gene match: 11. CDR3 sequence reads: CASRRTGTSPQYF. Written as DNA, the CDR3 is TGTGCCAGCAGGAGGACAGGGACCTCACCTCAGTATTTT.

The chain recombines TRBV27 with TRBJ1-5, with D possibly matching TRBD1 (5 bases). This CDR3 is 15 amino acids long. V shed 5 bases and J shed 6 bases, with 17 bases lying between them. Germline CDR1 and CDR2: MNHEY and SMNVEV (reference sequence). The CDR3 sequence is CASSPAGGVGQPQHF. For the CDR3, the DNA is TGTGCCAGCAGTCCGGCCGGGGGGGTAGGTCAGCCCCAGCATTTT.

The V call is TRBV6-5, the J call TRBJ2-5; D unclear. V lost 3 bases, J lost 0 bases, and 8 bases lay in between. The CDR3 consists of 14 residues. Germline CDR1 reads MNHEY; CDR2 reads SVGAGI. The CDR3: CASSYGQYQETQYF. CDR3 nucleotide sequence: TGTGCCAGCAGTTATGGGCAGTACCAAGAGACCCAGTACTTC.

The rearrangement joins TRBV2 to TRBJ2-1; possibly TRBD2 for D (7 bases). The V gene lost 9 bases and the J gene lost 7 bases, with 19 bases spanning the gap. The germline V gene has CDR1 SNHLY and CDR2 FYNNEI. This CDR3 contains 14 residues. The DNA for the CDR3 is TGTGCCAGAGGGGGGGACAACGACGGAAATGAGCAGTTCTTC. It yields the protein CARGGDNDGNEQFF. The whole variable domain, remainder taken from reference TRBV2 and TRBJ2-1, is EPEVTQTPSHQVTQMGQEVILRCVPISNHLYFYWYRQILGQKVEFLVSFYNNEISEKSEIFDDQFSVERPDGSNFTLKIRSTKLEDSAMYFCARGGDNDGNEQFFGPGTRLTVL.

This chain connects TRBV10-3 to TRBJ2-3; D remains ambiguous. The germline CDR1 and CDR2 sequences are ENHRY and SYGVKD. The ends were cut back, 0 bases at V and 2 bases at J, with 6 bases in the middle. The CDR3 has 14 amino acids. CDR3 amino acids: CAISESAATDTQYF. CDR3 sequence (DNA): TGTGCCATCAGTGAGTCGGCCGCCACAGATACGCAGTATTTT.

This clone was counted a few times. At one end, the junction sequence differs from germline, possibly due to a read error. The V and J genes are TRBV7-7 and TRBJ2-5; 10 bases align to TRBD1. This CDR3 has 14 residues. CDR1 and CDR2 (germline): SSHAT, FNYEAQ (reference sequence). DNA for the CDR3: TGTGCTAGCAGCAAAAGGACAGGGGGAGAGACCCAGTACTTC. Translation: CASSKRTGGETQYF.

The V and J genes are TRBV4-1 and TRBJ2-2; TRBD1 agrees at 9 bases. With 6 bases clipped from V and 0 bases from J, the junction kept 2 bases outside the gene matches. CDR3 length: 15 amino acids. Germline V CDR1 and CDR2: MGHRA, YSYEKL. Here the CDR3 reads CASRDRGPNTGELFF. The DNA for the CDR3 is TGCGCCAGCAGGGACAGGGGCCCGAACACCGGGGAGCTGTTTTTT.

This clone was found once. The chain uses TRBV7-9 and TRBJ2-1, with TRBD2 matching 10 bases. This CDR3 has 16 amino acids. Germline lookup yields CDR1 SEHNR and CDR2 FQNEAQ (reference sequence). Trimming removed 5 bases from V and 5 bases from J; junction bases left unmatched: 9. The CDR3, as DNA: TGTGCCAGCAGCATTAGCGGGAGGACTTCCAACAATGAGCAGTTCTTC. This encodes CASSISGRTSNNEQFF.

This clone was detected ten times or more. The rearrangement joins TRBV2 to TRBJ2-1; tentative D call: TRBD1 (7 bases). The CDR3 covers 16 residues. CDR1 SNHLY and CDR2 FYNNEI come from the germline V gene. Trimming took 6 bases from V and 6 from J, leaving 21 bases between them. The chain's CDR3 is CASSYLPGGPSNEQFF. The CDR3 nucleotides are TGTGCCAGCAGCTACCTCCCAGGGGGGCCTAGCAATGAGCAGTTCTTC.